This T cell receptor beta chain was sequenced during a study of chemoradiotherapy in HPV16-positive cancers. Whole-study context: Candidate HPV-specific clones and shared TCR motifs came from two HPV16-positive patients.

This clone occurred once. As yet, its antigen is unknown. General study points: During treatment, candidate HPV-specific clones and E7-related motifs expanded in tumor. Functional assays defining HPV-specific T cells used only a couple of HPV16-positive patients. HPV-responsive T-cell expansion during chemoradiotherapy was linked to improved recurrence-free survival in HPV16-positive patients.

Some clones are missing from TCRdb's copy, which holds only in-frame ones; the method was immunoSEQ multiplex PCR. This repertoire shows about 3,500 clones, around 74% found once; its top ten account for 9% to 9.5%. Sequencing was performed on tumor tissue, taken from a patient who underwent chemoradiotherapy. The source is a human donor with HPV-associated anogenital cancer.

CDR3 bases: TGTGCCAGCAGAAGGACAGCGTTGTACGAGCAGTACTTC. It encodes CASRRTALYEQYF. The chain joins TRBV2 to TRBJ2-7; D may be TRBD1 (6 bases). The CDR3 sequence is 13 residues long. The germline gives CDR1 SNHLY, CDR2 FYNNEI. Trimming left V 6 bases short and J 4 bases short, with 13 bases between.